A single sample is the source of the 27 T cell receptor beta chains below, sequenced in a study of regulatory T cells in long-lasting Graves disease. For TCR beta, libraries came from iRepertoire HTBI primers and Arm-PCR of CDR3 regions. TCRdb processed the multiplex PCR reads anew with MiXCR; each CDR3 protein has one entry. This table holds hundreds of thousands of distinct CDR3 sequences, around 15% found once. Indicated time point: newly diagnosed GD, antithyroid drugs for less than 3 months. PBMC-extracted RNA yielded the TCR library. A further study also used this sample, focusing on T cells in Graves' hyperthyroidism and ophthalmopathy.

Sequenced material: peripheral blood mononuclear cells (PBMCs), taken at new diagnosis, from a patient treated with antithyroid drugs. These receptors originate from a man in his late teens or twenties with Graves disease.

CDR3 coding DNA: TGTGCCAGCAGTCACAGGGGGCTGGGCTATGGCTACACCTTC. Encoded protein: CASSHRGLGYGYTF. The chain couples TRBV5-4 to TRBJ1-2; TRBD1 aligns across 9 bases. From germline, CDR1 is SGHNT and CDR2 YYREEE (reference sequence). The ends lost 5 bases at V and 4 bases at J; junction bases unmatched: 6. The CDR3 extends over 14 amino acids.

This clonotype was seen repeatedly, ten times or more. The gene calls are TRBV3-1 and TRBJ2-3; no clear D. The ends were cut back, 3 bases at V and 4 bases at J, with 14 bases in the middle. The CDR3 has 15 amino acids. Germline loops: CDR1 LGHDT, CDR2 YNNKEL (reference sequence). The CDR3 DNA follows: TGTGCCAGCAGCCAGATAAGTAGTAGGGCAGATACGCAGTATTTT. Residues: CASSQISSRADTQYF.

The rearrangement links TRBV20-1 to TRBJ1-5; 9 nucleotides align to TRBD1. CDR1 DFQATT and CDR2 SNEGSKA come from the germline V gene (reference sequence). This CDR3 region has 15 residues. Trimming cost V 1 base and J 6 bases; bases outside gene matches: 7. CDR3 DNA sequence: TGCAGTGCTAGAGCGTGGACAGGGGTTGCTCAGCCCCAGCATTTT. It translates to CSARAWTGVAQPQHF.

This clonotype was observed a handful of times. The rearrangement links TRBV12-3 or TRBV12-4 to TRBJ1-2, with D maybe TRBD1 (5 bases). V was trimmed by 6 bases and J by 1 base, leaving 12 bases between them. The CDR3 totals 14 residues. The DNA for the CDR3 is TGTGCCAGCAGGTTCGGACACATTAACTATGGCTACACCTTC. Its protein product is CASRFGHINYGYTF.

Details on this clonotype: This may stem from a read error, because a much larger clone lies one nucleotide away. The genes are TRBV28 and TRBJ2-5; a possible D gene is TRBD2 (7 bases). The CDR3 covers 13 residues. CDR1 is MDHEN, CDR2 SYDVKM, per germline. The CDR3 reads CVTSPGGAETQYF. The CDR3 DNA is TGTGTCACCTCGCCGGGGGGCGCGGAGACCCAGTACTTC.

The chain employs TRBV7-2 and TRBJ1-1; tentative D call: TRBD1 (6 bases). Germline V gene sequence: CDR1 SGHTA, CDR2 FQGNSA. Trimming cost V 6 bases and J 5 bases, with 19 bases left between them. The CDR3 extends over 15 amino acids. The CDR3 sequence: CASRTGHQLGTEAFF. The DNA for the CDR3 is TGTGCCAGCAGGACGGGACACCAACTGGGGACTGAAGCTTTCTTT.

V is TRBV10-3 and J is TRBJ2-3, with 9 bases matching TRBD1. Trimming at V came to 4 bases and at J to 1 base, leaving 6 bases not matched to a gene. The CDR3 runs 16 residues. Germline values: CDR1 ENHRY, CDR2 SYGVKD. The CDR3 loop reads CAISGLGQGGTDTQYF. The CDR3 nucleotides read TGTGCCATCAGTGGCCTGGGACAGGGTGGCACAGATACGCAGTATTTT.

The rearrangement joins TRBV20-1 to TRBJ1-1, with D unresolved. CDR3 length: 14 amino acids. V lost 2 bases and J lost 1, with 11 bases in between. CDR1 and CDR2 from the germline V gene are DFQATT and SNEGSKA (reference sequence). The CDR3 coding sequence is TGCAGTGCTAGATTTCAAGGGAGGAACACTGAAGCTTTCTTT. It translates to CSARFQGRNTEAFF.

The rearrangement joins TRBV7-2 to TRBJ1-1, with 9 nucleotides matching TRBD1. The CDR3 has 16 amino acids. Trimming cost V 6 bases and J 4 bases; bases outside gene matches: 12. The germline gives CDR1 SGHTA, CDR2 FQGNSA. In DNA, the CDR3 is TGTGCCAGCAGTCCGTACCGGGACAGGGCCTTCACTGAAGCTTTCTTT. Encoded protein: CASSPYRDRAFTEAFF. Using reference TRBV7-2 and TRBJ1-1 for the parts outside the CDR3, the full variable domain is GAGVSQSPSNKVTEKGKDVELRCDPISGHTALYWYRQSLGQGLEFLIYFQGNSAPDKSGLPSDRFSAERTGGSVSTLTIQRTQQEDSAVYLCASSPYRDRAFTEAFFGQGTRLTVV.

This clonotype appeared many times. This chain's CDR3 is CASSFSGAYEQYF. CDR3 DNA sequence: TGTGCCAGCAGTTTCAGTGGGGCCTACGAGCAGTACTTC. The chain links TRBV28 to TRBJ2-7, with D hard to call. With 3 bases removed from V and 2 bases from J, the gap between germline ends came to 8 bases. The CDR3 is 13 residues long. In germline, CDR1 is MDHEN, CDR2 SYDVKM.

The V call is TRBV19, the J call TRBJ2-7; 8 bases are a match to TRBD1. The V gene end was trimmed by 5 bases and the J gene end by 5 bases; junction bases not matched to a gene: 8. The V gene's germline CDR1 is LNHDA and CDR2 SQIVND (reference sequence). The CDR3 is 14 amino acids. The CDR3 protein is CASSGDRGRDEQYF. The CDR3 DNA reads TGTGCCAGTAGTGGCGACAGGGGCCGGGACGAGCAGTACTTC.

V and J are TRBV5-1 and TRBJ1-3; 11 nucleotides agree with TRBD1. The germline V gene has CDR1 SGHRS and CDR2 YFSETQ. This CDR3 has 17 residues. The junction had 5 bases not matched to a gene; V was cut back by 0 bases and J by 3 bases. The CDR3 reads CASSLGTGGFSGNTIYF. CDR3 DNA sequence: TGCGCCAGCAGCTTGGGGACAGGGGGCTTCAGTGGAAACACCATATATTTT.

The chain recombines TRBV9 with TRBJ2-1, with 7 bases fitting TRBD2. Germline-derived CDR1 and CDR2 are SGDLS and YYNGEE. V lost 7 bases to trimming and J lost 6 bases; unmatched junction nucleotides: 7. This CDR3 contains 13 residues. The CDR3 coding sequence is TGTGCCAGCGGGACTACCCAACTCAATGAGCAGTTCTTC. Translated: CASGTTQLNEQFF.

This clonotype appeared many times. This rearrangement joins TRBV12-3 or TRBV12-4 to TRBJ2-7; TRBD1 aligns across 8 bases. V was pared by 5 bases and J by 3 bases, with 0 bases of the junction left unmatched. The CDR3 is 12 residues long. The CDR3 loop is CASSDRGYEQYF. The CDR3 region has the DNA TGTGCCAGCAGTGACAGGGGCTACGAGCAGTACTTC.

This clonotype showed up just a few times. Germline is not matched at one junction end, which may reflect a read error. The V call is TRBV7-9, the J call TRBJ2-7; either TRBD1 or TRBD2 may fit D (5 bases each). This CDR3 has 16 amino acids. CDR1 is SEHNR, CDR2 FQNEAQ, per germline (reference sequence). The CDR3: CASSLALGGLGDERYF. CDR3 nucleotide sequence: TGTGCCAGCAGCTTAGCGCTTGGGGGTTTGGGCGACGAGCGGTACTTC.

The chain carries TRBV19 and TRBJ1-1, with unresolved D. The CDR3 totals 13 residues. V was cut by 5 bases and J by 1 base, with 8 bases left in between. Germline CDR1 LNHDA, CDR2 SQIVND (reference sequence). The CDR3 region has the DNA TGTGCCAGTAGTTTTTATAGGAACACTGAAGCTTTCTTT. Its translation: CASSFYRNTEAFF.

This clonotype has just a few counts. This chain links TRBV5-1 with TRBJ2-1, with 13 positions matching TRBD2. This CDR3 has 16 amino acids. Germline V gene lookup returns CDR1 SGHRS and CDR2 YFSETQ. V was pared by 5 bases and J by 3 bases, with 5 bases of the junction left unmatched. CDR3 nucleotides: TGCGCCAGCAGGCGAAGACTAGCGGGAGGCTACAATGAGCAGTTCTTC. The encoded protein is CASRRRLAGGYNEQFF.

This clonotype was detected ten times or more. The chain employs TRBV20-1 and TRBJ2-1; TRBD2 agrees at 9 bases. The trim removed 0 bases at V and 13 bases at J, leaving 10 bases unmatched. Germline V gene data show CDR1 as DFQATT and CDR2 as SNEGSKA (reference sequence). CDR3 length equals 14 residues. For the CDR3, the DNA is TGCAGTGCTAGAGATCGGGGTAGCGGGAGAGGACAGTTCTTC. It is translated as CSARDRGSGRGQFF.

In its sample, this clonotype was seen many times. As DNA, the CDR3 is TGTGCCAGCAGCTTAGCGCTAGCGGGAGGGATCTACGAGCAGTACTTC. Amino acid sequence: CASSLALAGGIYEQYF. The V gene is TRBV7-2, the J gene TRBJ2-7; 12 bases line up with TRBD2. This CDR3 spans 16 amino acids. V was pared by 0 bases and J by 3 bases, with 3 bases of the junction left unmatched. Germline V gene data show CDR1 as SGHTA and CDR2 as FQGNSA.

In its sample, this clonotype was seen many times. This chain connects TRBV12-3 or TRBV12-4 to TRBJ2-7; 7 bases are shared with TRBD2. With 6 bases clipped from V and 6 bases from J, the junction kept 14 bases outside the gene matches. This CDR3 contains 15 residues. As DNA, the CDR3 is TGTGCCAGCAGGGGGCCCGGAGCGGGAAAGGGCGAGCAGTACTTC. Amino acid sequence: CASRGPGAGKGEQYF.

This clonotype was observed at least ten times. CDR3 nucleotides: TGTGCCAGCAGGATCTACGAGCAGTACTTC. This sequence encodes CASRIYEQYF. The chain employs TRBV2 and TRBJ2-7; D ambiguous. The V end lost 6 bases, the J end lost 3 bases, and 3 bases lay between the germline ends. In germline, CDR1 is SNHLY, CDR2 FYNNEI. The CDR3 is made up of 10 amino acids.

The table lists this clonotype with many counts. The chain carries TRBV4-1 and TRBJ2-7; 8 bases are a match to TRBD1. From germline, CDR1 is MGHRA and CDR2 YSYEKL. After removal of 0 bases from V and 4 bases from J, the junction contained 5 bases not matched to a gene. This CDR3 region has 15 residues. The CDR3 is CASSQERTGTYEQYF. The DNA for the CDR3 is TGCGCCAGCAGCCAAGAACGGACAGGGACTTACGAGCAGTACTTC.

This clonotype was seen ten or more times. The CDR3 region has the DNA TGTGCCAGCTCATCTCAGGGGGCCGAAACTGAAGCTTTCTTT. Its translation is CASSSQGAETEAFF. The rearrangement uses TRBV18 and TRBJ1-1; the match to TRBD1 covers 8 bases. This CDR3 has 14 amino acids. J was trimmed by 5 bases and V by 5 bases; bases with no gene match: 7. CDR1 and CDR2 (germline): KGHSH, LQKENI.

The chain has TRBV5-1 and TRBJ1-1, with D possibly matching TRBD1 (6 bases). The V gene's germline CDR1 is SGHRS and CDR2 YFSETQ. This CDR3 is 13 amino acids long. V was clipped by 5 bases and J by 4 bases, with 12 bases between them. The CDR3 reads CASRPGQSTEAFF. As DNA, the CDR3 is TGCGCCAGCAGACCCGGACAGAGCACTGAAGCTTTCTTT.

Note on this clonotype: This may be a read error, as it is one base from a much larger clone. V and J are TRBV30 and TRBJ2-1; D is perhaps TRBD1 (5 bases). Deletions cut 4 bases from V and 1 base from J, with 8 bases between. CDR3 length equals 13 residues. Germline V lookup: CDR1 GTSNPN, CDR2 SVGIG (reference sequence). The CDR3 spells CAWNPGSYNEQFF. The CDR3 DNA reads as TGTGCCTGGAACCCAGGGTCCTACAATGAGCAGTTCTTC.

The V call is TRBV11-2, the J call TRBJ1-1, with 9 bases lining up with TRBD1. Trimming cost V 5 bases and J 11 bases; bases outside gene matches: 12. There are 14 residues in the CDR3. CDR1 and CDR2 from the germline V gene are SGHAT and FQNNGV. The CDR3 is CASSEPGTGLGAFF. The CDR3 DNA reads TGTGCCAGCAGCGAGCCGGGGACAGGGTTAGGTGCTTTCTTT. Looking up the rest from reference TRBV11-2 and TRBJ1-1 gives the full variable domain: EAGVAQSPRYKIIEKRQSVAFWCNPISGHATLYWYQQILGQGPKLLIQFQNNGVVDDSQLPKDRFSAERLKGVDSTLKIQPAKLEDSAVYLCASSEPGTGLGAFFGQGTRLTVV.

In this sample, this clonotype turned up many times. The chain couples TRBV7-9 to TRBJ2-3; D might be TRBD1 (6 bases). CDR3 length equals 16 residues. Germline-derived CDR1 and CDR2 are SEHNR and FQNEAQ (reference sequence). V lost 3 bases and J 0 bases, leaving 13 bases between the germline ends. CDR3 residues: CASSFFTGPSTDTQYF. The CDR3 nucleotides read TGTGCCAGCAGCTTTTTCACAGGGCCTAGCACAGATACGCAGTATTTT.